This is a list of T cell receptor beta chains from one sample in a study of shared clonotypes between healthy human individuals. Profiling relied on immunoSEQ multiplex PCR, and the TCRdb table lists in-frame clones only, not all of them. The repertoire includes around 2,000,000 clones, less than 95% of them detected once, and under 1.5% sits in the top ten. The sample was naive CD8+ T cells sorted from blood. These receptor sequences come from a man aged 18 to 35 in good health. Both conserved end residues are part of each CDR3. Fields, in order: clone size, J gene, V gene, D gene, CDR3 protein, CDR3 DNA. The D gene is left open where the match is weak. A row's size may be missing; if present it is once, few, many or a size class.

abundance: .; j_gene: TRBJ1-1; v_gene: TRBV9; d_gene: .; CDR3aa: CASSVGAATEAFF; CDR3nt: TGTGCCAGCAGCGTAGGGGCAGCCACTGAAGCTTTCTTT
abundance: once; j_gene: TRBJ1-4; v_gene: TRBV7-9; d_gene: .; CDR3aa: CASSLVDNEKLFF; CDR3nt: TGTGCCAGCAGCTTAGTAGATAATGAAAAACTGTTTTTT
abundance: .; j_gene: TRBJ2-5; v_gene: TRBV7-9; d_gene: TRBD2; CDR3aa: CASRPGGGETQYF; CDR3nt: TGTGCCAGCCGCCCGGGGGGTGGTGAGACCCAGTACTTC
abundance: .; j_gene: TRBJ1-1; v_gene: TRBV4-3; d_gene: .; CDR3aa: CASSQEQGWGTEAFF; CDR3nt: TGCGCCAGCAGCCAAGAACAGGGTTGGGGCACTGAAGCTTTCTTT
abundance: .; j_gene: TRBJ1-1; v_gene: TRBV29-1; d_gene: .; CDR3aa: CSVEGEGWGLGAEAFF; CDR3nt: TGCAGCGTTGAAGGTGAAGGGTGGGGTCTCGGGGCTGAAGCTTTCTTT
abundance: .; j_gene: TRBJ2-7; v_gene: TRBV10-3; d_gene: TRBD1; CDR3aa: CAIRGQDRSSYEQYF; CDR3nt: TGTGCCATCCGAGGTCAGGACAGGAGCTCCTACGAGCAGTACTTC
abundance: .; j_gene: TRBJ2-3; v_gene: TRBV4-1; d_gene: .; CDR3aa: CASSLWSRGGGEADTQYF; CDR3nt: TGCGCCAGCAGCCTTTGGTCCCGCGGTGGAGGTGAGGCAGATACGCAGTATTTT
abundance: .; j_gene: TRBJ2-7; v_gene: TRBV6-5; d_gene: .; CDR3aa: CASSLTGNEQYF; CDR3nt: TGTGCCAGCAGCCTCACAGGGAACGAGCAGTACTTC
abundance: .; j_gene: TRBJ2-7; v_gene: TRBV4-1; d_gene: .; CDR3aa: CASSQFIRGPGPSYEQYF; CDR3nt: TGCGCCAGCAGCCAATTTATCAGGGGACCCGGACCTTCCTACGAGCAGTACTTC
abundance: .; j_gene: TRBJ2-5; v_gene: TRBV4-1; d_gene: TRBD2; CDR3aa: CASSQGTSGKETQYF; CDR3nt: TGCGCCAGCAGCCAAGGGACTAGCGGGAAAGAGACCCAGTACTTC
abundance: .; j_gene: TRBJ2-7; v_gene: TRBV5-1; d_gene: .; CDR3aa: CASSLAADYHEQYF; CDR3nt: TGCGCCAGCAGCTTGGCTGCCGACTACCACGAGCAGTACTTC
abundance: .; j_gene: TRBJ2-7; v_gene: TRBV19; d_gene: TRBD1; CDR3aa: CASSAPGTGDEQYF; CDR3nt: TGTGCCAGTAGTGCACCCGGGACAGGGGACGAGCAGTACTTC
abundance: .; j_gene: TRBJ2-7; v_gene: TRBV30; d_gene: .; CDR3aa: CAWQTRSYEQYF; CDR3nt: TGTGCCTGGCAGACAAGATCCTACGAGCAGTACTTC
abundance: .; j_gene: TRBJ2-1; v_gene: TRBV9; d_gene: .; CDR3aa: CASSVGIYNEQFF; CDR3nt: TGTGCCAGCAGCGTGGGGATTTACAATGAGCAGTTCTTC
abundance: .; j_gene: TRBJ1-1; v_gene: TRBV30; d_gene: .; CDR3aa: CAWSVTPGVGGTEAFF; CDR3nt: TGTGCCTGGAGTGTAACCCCAGGGGTAGGCGGCACTGAAGCTTTCTTT
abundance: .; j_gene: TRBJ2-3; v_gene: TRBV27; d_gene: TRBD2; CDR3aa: CASSQTSGGITDTQYF; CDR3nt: TGTGCCAGCAGTCAGACTAGCGGGGGCATCACAGATACGCAGTATTTT
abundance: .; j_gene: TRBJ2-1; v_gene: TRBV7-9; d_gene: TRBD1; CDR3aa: CASRKSGTGSYNEQFF; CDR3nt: TGTGCCAGCAGGAAATCCGGGACAGGCTCCTACAATGAGCAGTTCTTC
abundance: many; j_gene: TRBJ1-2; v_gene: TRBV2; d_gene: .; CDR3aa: CASSEPGGYLDNGIPLNPHYGYTF; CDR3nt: TGTGCCAGCAGTGAGCCGGGGGGATATCTTGACAACGGTATACCTCTCAACCCTCACTATGGCTACACCTTC
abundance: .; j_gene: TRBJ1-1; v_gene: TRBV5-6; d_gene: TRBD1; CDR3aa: CASSLAGGVTDTEAFF; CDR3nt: TGTGCCAGCAGCTTGGCAGGGGGGGTGACGGACACTGAAGCTTTCTTT
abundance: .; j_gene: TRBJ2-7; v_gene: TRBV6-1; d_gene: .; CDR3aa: CASRAGLAYEQYF; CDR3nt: TGTGCCAGCAGGGCCGGGCTTGCCTACGAGCAGTACTTC
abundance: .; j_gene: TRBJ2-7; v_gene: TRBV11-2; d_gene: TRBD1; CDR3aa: CASSLEGDSSYEQYF; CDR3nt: TGTGCCAGCAGCTTAGAGGGGGACAGCTCCTACGAGCAGTACTTC
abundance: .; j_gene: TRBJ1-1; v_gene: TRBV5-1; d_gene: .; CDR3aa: CASSLGTGKGPNTEAFF; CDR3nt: TGCGCCAGCAGCTTGGGAACTGGGAAGGGGCCGAACACTGAAGCTTTCTTT
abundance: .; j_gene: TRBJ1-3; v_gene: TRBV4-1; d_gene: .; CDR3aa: CASSQDERSGNTIYF; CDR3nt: TGCGCCAGCAGCCAAGATGAACGGTCTGGAAACACCATATATTTT
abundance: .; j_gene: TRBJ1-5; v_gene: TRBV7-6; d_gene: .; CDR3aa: CASSLSHVQPQHF; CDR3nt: TGTGCCAGCAGCTTATCTCACGTACAGCCCCAGCATTTT
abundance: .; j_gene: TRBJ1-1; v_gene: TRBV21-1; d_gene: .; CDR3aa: CASSKPNPGAGTEAFF; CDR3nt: TGTGCCAGCAGCAAACCCAACCCGGGGGCTGGCACTGAAGCTTTCTTT
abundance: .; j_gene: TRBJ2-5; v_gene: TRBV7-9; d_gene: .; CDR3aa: CASSLPSESVQETQYF; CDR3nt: TGTGCCAGCAGCCTCCCATCGGAGTCAGTCCAAGAGACCCAGTACTTC
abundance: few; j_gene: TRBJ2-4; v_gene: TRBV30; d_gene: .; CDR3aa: CALAKNIQYF; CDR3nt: TGTGCGCTAGCCAAAAACATTCAGTACTTC
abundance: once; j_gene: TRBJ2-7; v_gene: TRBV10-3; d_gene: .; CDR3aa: CAISDPITAYEQYF; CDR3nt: TGTGCCATCAGTGACCCCATCACAGCTTACGAGCAGTACTTC